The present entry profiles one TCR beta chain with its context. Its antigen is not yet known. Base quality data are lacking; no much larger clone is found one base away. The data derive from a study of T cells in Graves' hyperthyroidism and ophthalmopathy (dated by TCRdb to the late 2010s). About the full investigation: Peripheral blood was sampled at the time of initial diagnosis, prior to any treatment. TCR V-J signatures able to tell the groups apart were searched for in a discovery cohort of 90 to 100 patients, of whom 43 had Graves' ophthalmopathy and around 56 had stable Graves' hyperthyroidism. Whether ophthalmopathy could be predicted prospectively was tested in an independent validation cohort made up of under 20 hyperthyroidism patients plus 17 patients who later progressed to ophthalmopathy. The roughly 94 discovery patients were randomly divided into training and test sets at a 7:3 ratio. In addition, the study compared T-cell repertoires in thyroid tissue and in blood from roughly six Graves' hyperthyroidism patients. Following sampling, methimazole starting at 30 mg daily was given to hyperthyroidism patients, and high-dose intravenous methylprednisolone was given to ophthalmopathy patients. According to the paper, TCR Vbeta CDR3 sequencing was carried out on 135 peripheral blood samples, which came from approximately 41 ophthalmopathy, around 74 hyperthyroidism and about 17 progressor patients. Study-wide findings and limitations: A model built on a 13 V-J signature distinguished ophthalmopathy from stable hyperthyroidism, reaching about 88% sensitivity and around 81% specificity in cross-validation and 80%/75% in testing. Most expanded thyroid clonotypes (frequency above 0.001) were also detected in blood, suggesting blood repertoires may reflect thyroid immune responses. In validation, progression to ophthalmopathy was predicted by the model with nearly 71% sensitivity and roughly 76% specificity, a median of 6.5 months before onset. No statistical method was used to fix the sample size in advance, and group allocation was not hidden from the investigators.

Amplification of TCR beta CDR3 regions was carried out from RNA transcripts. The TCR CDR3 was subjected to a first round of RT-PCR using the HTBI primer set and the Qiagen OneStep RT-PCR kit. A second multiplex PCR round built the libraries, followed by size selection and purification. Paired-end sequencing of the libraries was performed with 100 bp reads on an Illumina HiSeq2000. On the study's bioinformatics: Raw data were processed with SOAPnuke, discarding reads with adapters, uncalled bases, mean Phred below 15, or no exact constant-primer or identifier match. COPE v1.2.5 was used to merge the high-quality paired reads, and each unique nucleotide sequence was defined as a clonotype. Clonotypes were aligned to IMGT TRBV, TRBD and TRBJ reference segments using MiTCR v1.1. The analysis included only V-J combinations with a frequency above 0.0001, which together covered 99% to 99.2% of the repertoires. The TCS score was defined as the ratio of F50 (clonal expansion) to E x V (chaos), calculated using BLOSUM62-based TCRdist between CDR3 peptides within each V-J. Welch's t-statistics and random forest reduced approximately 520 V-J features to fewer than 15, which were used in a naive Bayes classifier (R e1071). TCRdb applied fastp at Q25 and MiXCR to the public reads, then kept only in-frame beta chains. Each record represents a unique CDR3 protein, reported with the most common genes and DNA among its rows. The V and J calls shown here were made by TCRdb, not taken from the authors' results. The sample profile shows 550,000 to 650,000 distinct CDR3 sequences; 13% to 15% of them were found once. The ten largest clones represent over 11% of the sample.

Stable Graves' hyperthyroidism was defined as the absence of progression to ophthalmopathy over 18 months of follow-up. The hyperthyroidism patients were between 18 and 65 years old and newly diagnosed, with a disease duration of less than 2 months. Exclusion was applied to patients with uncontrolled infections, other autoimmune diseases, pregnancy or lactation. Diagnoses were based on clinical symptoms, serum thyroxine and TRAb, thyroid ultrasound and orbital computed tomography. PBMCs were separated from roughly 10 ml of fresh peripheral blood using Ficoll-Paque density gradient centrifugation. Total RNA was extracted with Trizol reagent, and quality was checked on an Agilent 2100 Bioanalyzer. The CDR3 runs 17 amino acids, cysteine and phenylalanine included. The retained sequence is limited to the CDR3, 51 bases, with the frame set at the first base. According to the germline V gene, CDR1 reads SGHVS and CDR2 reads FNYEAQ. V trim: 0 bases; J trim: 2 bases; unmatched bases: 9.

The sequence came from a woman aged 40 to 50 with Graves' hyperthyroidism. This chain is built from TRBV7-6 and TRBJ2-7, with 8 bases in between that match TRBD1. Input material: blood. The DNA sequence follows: TGTGCCAGCAGCTTAGCCGGGACAGGAAGTTTTACCTACGAGCAGTACTTC. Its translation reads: CASSLAGTGSFTYEQYF.